The 30 T cell receptor beta chains presented below share a single source sample, sequenced in a study of cytomegalovirus exposure and HLA in healthy donors (TCRdb year 2017). Receptors were amplified or captured by the immunoSEQ multiplex PCR assay. A mixture of 60 forward primers for TCR Vbeta segments and 13 reverse primers for TCR Jbeta segments was used in the multiplex PCR. The table comes from immuneACCESS by way of TCRdb, which keeps in-frame sequences with V and J called. Part of the clones is missing from these tables; in studies checked, under half for an unresolved V gene and the rest for unknown reasons. The sample table shows about 98,000 clones, and over 65% are seen once. The ten largest clones capture 16% of the sample. The sample was PBMCs. Source of these receptors: a man between 60 and 70 years old in good health and CMV-seropositive.

This chain joins TRBV19 and TRBJ2-2; TRBD1 matches at 8 bases. The germline V gene has CDR1 LNHDA and CDR2 SQIVND (reference sequence). There are 15 residues in the CDR3. The CDR3 sequence: CASASRTGLSGELFF. The CDR3 DNA is TGTGCAAGTGCCTCAAGGACAGGGTTGTCCGGGGAGCTGTTTTTT.

This clone was detected only a few times. The V call is TRBV30, the J call TRBJ1-6, with D perhaps TRBD1 (6 bases). Germline V gives CDR1 GTSNPN, CDR2 SVGIG (reference sequence). Trimming cost V 2 bases and J 10 bases, with 15 bases left between them. The CDR3 extends over 14 amino acids. The CDR3 reads CAWSTGHLPSPLHF. The CDR3 DNA is TGTGCCTGGAGTACGGGACACCTTCCCTCACCCCTCCACTTT.

The chain recombines TRBV7-2 with TRBJ1-5; TRBD1 matches 8 bases. This CDR3 spans 14 amino acids. Germline CDR1 reads SGHTA; CDR2 reads FQGNSA. Trimming removed 5 bases from V and 7 bases from J; junction bases left unmatched: 7. The CDR3 DNA reads as TGTGCCAGCAGCCTACAGGGGGGTAAACAGCCCCAGCATTTT. Translation gives CASSLQGGKQPQHF.

This clone was recorded once. The chain carries TRBV5-4 and TRBJ2-1; D is possibly TRBD2 (6 bases). CDR3 size: 15 residues. The V end was cut by 0 bases, the J end by 3 bases, with 10 bases between. Germline V gives CDR1 SGHNT, CDR2 YYREEE (reference sequence). Here the CDR3 reads CASSLDGTFYNEQFF. In DNA form, the CDR3 reads TGTGCCAGCAGCTTGGATGGGACTTTCTACAATGAGCAGTTCTTC.

This clone came up once. The genes are TRBV5-4 and TRBJ2-5; the D gene is possibly TRBD1 (5 bases). Per germline, CDR1 SGHNT and CDR2 YYREEE (reference sequence). CDR3 length: 15 residues. Trimming cost V 4 bases and J 4 bases, with 17 bases left between them. CDR3 DNA: TGTGCCAGCAGCCCCCGTGACAGCATCGGAGAGACCCAGTACTTC. This sequence encodes CASSPRDSIGETQYF.

This clone has just one count. CDR3 sequence: CASSPLGAGKETQYF. The CDR3 coding sequence is TGTGCCAGCAGCCCCCTAGGGGCAGGAAAAGAGACCCAGTACTTC. This sequence joins TRBV7-9 and TRBJ2-5, with D possibly matching TRBD1 (5 bases). This CDR3 is 15 amino acids long. V was pared by 5 bases and J by 3 bases, with 16 bases between. CDR1 is SEHNR and CDR2 is FQNEAQ in the germline V gene (reference sequence).

CDR3: CASSELAGGGGYTF. The DNA for the CDR3 is TGCGCCAGCAGTGAATTGGCTGGAGGAGGTGGCTACACCTTC. The gene calls are TRBV10-2 and TRBJ1-2; the D is unclear. Germline V lookup: CDR1 WSHSY, CDR2 SAAADI. V was shortened by 3 bases and J by 7 bases, with 15 bases between the two germline ends. This CDR3 is built from 14 residues.

The chain is built from TRBV6-6 and TRBJ2-2, with TRBD2 matching 9 bases. With 6 bases clipped from V and 0 bases from J, the junction kept 5 bases outside the gene matches. The germline gives CDR1 MNHNY, CDR2 SVGAGI (reference sequence). There are 16 residues in the CDR3. CDR3 protein: CASRGAGGPNTGELFF. Here the CDR3 DNA reads TGTGCCAGCAGGGGAGCGGGGGGACCGAACACCGGGGAGCTGTTTTTT.

The rearrangement joins TRBV10-3 to TRBJ1-1, with D possibly being TRBD1 (5 bases). The germline V gene encodes CDR1 ENHRY and CDR2 SYGVKD. The length of the CDR3 is 14 residues. The germline V and J ends were trimmed by 2 bases and 4 bases, with 11 bases remaining between them. In nucleotides, the CDR3 is TGTGCCATCAGTGAGGAAGCTAGGGGCACTGAAGCTTTCTTT. This gives the protein CAISEEARGTEAFF.

DNA for the CDR3: TGTGCTAGTGGTTTGGACCCTCTCGCAGGGAAGGGCTATAGCAATCAGCCCCAGCATTTT. Protein product: CASGLDPLAGKGYSNQPQHF. The genes are TRBV12-5 and TRBJ1-5, with D perhaps TRBD1 (5 bases). V was clipped by 1 base and J by 0 bases, with 22 bases between them. CDR1 is LGHNT, CDR2 FRNRAP, per germline. The CDR3 totals 20 residues.

The rearrangement joins TRBV7-9 to TRBJ1-2; D is possibly TRBD1 (6 bases). The CDR3 sequence is 11 residues long. V was cut by 3 bases and J by 8 bases, with 7 bases left in between. CDR1 SEHNR and CDR2 FQNEAQ come from the germline V gene (reference sequence). DNA for the CDR3: TGTGCCAGCAGCTTTGGGGGCGGCTACACCTTC. Protein sequence: CASSFGGGYTF.

This chain uses TRBV6-1 with TRBJ2-7; 8 nucleotides align to TRBD1. CDR3 size: 14 residues. The V gene end was trimmed by 3 bases and the J gene end by 4 bases; junction bases not matched to a gene: 5. Germline CDR1 reads MNHNS; CDR2 reads SASEGT. The DNA for the CDR3 is TGTGCCAGCAGTGAGGGGACAGGAAAGTACGAGCAGTACTTC. Translation gives CASSEGTGKYEQYF.

The rearrangement uses TRBV5-4 and TRBJ1-2; 7 nucleotides agree with TRBD1. V lost 4 bases and J lost 4; bases outside the gene matches: 7. The germline CDR1 and CDR2 sequences are SGHNT and YYREEE (reference sequence). This CDR3 has 14 amino acids. The CDR3 protein is CASSPGTAIYGYTF. CDR3 nucleotides: TGTGCCAGCAGCCCCGGGACAGCGATCTATGGCTACACCTTC.

This clone was counted only a few times. This chain uses TRBV7-8 with TRBJ2-2, with D perhaps matching TRBD2 (6 bases). CDR1 SGHVS and CDR2 FQNEAQ come from the germline V gene. Trimming left V 1 base short and J 1 base short, with 7 bases between. The CDR3 is made up of 15 amino acids. The CDR3 spells CASSLVGGNTGELFF. The CDR3 DNA sequence: TGTGCCAGCAGCTTAGTGGGGGGGAACACCGGGGAGCTGTTTTTT. Together with reference TRBV7-8 and TRBJ2-2, the CDR3 gives the full variable domain: GAGVSQSPRYKVAKRGQDVALRCDPISGHVSLFWYQQALGQGPEFLTYFQNEAQLDKSGLPSDRFFAERPEGSVSTLKIQRTQQEDSAVYLCASSLVGGNTGELFFGEGSRLTVL.

CDR3 region: CASSLAIGRNGQPQETQYF. In DNA form, the CDR3 reads TGCGCCAGCAGCTTGGCCATTGGCCGAAACGGACAGCCTCAAGAGACCCAGTACTTC. The chain joins TRBV5-1 to TRBJ2-5, with a possible D match to TRBD1 (6 bases). CDR3 length: 19 residues. Trimming took off 0 bases at V and 2 bases at J, with 23 bases between the two ends. The germline gives CDR1 SGHRS, CDR2 YFSETQ. The full variable domain, its missing parts supplied by reference TRBV5-1 and TRBJ2-5, is KAGVTQTPRYLIKTRGQQVTLSCSPISGHRSVSWYQQTPGQGLQFLFEYFSETQRNKGNFPGRFSGRQFSNSRSEMNVSTLELGDSALYLCASSLAIGRNGQPQETQYFGPGTRLLVL.

In nucleotides, the CDR3 is TGTGCCAGCAGCGCGAACACAGCACTTGGCTACACCTTC. This codes for CASSANTALGYTF. This chain links TRBV9 with TRBJ1-2; D uncertain. Germline loops: CDR1 SGDLS, CDR2 YYNGEE. The CDR3 is made up of 13 amino acids. V lost 3 bases and J lost 7, with 13 bases in between. Full variable domain (rest looked up from reference TRBV9 and TRBJ1-2): DSGVTQTPKHLITATGQRVTLRCSPRSGDLSVYWYQQSLDQGLQFLIQYYNGEERAKGNILERFSAQQFPDLHSELNLSSLELGDSALYFCASSANTALGYTFGSGTRLTVV.

The chain joins TRBV4-2 to TRBJ2-5; 9 bases line up with TRBD1. J lost 3 bases, V lost 4 bases, and 9 bases had no gene match. This CDR3 is built from 16 residues. Per germline, CDR1 LGHNA and CDR2 YNFKEQ. This chain's CDR3 is CASSRDLGQGKETQYF. The CDR3 region has the DNA TGTGCCAGCAGCCGAGACTTGGGACAGGGAAAAGAGACCCAGTACTTC.

This chain connects TRBV9 to TRBJ1-2; D is possibly TRBD1 (5 bases). CDR1 is SGDLS and CDR2 is YYNGEE in the germline V gene. The CDR3 is 14 amino acids. Trimming pared 0 bases from V and 2 bases from J, leaving 8 bases between. CDR3 nucleotide sequence: TGTGCCAGCAGCGTAGGTGACAGCAACTATGGCTACACCTTC. This translates into CASSVGDSNYGYTF.

The chain couples TRBV2 to TRBJ2-7; 7 bases fit TRBD1. CDR3 length: 14 amino acids. The trim removed 4 bases at V and 0 bases at J, leaving 3 bases unmatched. Germline CDR1 reads SNHLY; CDR2 reads FYNNEI. CDR3 nucleotides: TGTGCCAGCAGTGCAGGGGGATCCTCCTACGAGCAGTACTTC. Translating gives CASSAGGSSYEQYF.

The chain combines TRBV6-5 with TRBJ2-1; a weak D match, TRBD1 (7 bases). Germline values: CDR1 MNHEY, CDR2 SVGAGI. The CDR3 extends over 13 amino acids. Trimming removed 0 bases at V and 13 bases at J, with 13 bases between. This chain's CDR3 is CASSYSQGGGQFF. CDR3 nucleotides: TGTGCCAGCAGTTACTCCCAGGGGGGAGGACAGTTCTTC.

This chain uses TRBV15 with TRBJ1-5; D ambiguous. The CDR3 contains 13 residues. CDR1 and CDR2 from the germline V gene are LNHNV and YYDKDF (reference sequence). Trimming shortened V by 0 bases and J by 7 bases, and 7 bases separated the two germline ends. The CDR3, as DNA: TGTGCCACCAGCAGAGATGTCGGGCAGCCCCAGCATTTT. Translated, it gives CATSRDVGQPQHF.

This clone was seen a few times. The chain is built from TRBV10-3 and TRBJ1-1; 11 bases map to TRBD1. Trimming at V came to 7 bases and at J to 0 bases, leaving 4 bases not matched to a gene. The germline V gene has CDR1 ENHRY and CDR2 SYGVKD. The CDR3 consists of 15 residues. CDR3 DNA: TGTGCCATCAACCAGGGACAGGGGGTGAACACTGAAGCTTTCTTT. This sequence encodes CAINQGQGVNTEAFF.

Only one count was recorded for this clone. The chain carries TRBV19 and TRBJ1-5; 10 nucleotides line up with TRBD1. This CDR3 contains 15 residues. Trimming at V came to 5 bases and at J to 7 bases, leaving 8 bases not matched to a gene. Germline-derived CDR1 and CDR2 are LNHDA and SQIVND (reference sequence). CDR3 DNA: TGTGCCAGTAGTCTACAAGGGACAGGGGACCAGCCCCAGCATTTT. Amino acid sequence: CASSLQGTGDQPQHF.

The genes are TRBV5-1 and TRBJ1-1, with TRBD1 identical over 12 bases. This CDR3 has 16 amino acids. Germline V gene data show CDR1 as SGHRS and CDR2 as YFSETQ. Trimming removed 4 bases from V and 4 bases from J; junction bases left unmatched: 8. The CDR3 nucleotides are TGCGCCAGCAGCCGGGGGGACAGGGGGCTTGGCACTGAAGCTTTCTTT. Its protein product is CASSRGDRGLGTEAFF.

The rearrangement uses TRBV29-1 and TRBJ2-1, with D uncertain. With 5 bases removed from V and 7 bases from J, the gap between germline ends came to 18 bases. CDR1 SQVTM and CDR2 ANQGSEA come from the germline V gene. The CDR3 is 14 amino acids. The CDR3 here is CSVRVYSMSNEQFF. The CDR3 DNA reads as TGCAGCGTTCGTGTGTACTCTATGAGTAATGAGCAGTTCTTC.

There are a few counts of this clone. The chain combines TRBV29-1 with TRBJ2-7; D is undetermined. Germline loops: CDR1 SQVTM, CDR2 ANQGSEA. The CDR3 has 11 amino acids. V was clipped by 1 base and J by 4 bases, with 5 bases between them. The CDR3 loop reads CSVEGGYEQYF. Written as DNA, the CDR3 is TGCAGCGTTGAAGGAGGATACGAGCAGTACTTC.

CDR3 protein: CASSEARGPNQPQHF. In DNA form, the CDR3 reads TGTGCCAGCAGTGAAGCGCGAGGGCCTAATCAGCCCCAGCATTTT. This chain joins TRBV6-1 and TRBJ1-5; D not resolved. CDR3 length: 15 residues. Germline CDR1 and CDR2: MNHNS and SASEGT. V shed 0 bases and J shed 4 bases, with 10 bases lying between them.

This rearrangement joins TRBV28 to TRBJ2-5; D perhaps matches TRBD1 (5 bases). The CDR3 has 15 residues. Germline V gives CDR1 MDHEN, CDR2 SYDVKM. Trimming stripped 2 bases from V and 1 base from J, with 11 bases between. CDR3 DNA: TGTGCCAGCAGTTTACTCCAGGGCCTCCAAGAGACCCAGTACTTC. Translated: CASSLLQGLQETQYF.

The rearrangement uses TRBV6-5 and TRBJ1-1; 9 nucleotides align to TRBD1. Germline V gene sequence: CDR1 MNHEY, CDR2 SVGAGI. This CDR3 contains 16 residues. V lost 2 bases and J lost 0; bases outside the gene matches: 4. The CDR3 protein is CASSYETGGMNTEAFF. The CDR3 DNA is TGTGCCAGCAGTTACGAGACAGGGGGTATGAACACTGAAGCTTTCTTT.

The genes are TRBV18 and TRBJ2-7; 10 nucleotides align to TRBD2. The V gene's germline CDR1 is KGHSH and CDR2 LQKENI. This CDR3 region has 17 residues. The ends lost 0 bases at V and 4 bases at J; junction bases unmatched: 9. The CDR3 reads CASSPPKAGGISYEQYF. The CDR3 region has the DNA TGTGCCAGCTCACCACCCAAAGCGGGGGGGATCAGTTACGAGCAGTACTTC.